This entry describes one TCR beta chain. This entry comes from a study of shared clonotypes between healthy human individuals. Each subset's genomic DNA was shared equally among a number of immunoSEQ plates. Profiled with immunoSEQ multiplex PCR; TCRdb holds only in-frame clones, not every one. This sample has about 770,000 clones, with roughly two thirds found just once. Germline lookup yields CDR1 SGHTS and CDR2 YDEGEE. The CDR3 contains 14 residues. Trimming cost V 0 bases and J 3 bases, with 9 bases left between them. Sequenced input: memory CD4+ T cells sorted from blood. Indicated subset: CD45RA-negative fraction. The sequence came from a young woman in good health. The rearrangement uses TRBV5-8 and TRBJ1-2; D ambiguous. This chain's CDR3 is CASSLELADYGYTF. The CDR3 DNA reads TGTGCCAGCAGCTTGGAATTAGCAGACTATGGCTACACCTTC. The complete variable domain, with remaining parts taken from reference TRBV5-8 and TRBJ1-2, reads EAGVTQSPTHLIKTRGQQATLRCSPISGHTSVYWYQQALGLGLQFLLWYDEGEERNRGNFPPRFSGRQFPNYSSELNVNALELEDSALYLCASSLELADYGYTFGSGTRLTVV.